Listed below are T cell receptor beta chains from one sample, sequenced in a study of read filtering for tumor transcriptome and immune sequencing. TCRdb re-analysed the reads in MiXCR, keeping a single row per CDR3 protein. The table includes 50,000 to 65,000 distinct CDR3 sequences, approximately 20% detected once. The sample comprised a population of CD138-negative cells sorted from bone marrow. These receptors were collected from a donor aged 40 or older with multiple myeloma. Both conserved end residues are part of each CDR3. A D gene is named only where the DNA matches it firmly. The size of a clone is reported for some rows only, either as once, few or many, or as a class for expanded clones.

d_call	v_call	clone_size	j_call	cdr3_nt	cdr3_aa
.	TRBV28	many	TRBJ2-4	TGTGCCAGCAGACTTCCGGAGGGGGAGGCAAACATTCAGTACTTC	CASRLPEGEANIQYF
.	TRBV9	.	TRBJ2-1	TGTGCCAGCAGCCCATCAAGTCGGCTAGCAAGAGATGAGCAGTTCTTC	CASSPSSRLARDEQFF
TRBD2	TRBV5-1	many	TRBJ2-5	TGCGCCAGCAGCCAGACTAGCGGTGGAGAGACCCAGTACTTC	CASSQTSGGETQYF
.	TRBV10-3	.	TRBJ1-5	TGTGCCATCAGTGGGACTTCACGTCAGCCCCAGCATTTT	CAISGTSRQPQHF
TRBD2	TRBV7-2	few	TRBJ2-7	TGTGCCAGCAGAAGCGGGGGCCACGAGCAGTACTTC	CASRSGGHEQYF
.	TRBV5-1	many	TRBJ2-3	TGCGCCAGCAGCCCCCGGGCAGGGGCAGATACGCAGTATTTT	CASSPRAGADTQYF
TRBD1	TRBV20-1	.	TRBJ2-2	TGCAGTGCTAGGGGCCCCGGGACAGACACCGGGGAGCTGTTTTTT	CSARGPGTDTGELFF
.	TRBV27	many	TRBJ2-2	TGTGCCAGCAGTTTATTGTCCGTCGGGGAGCTGTTTTTT	CASSLLSVGELFF
.	TRBV19	.	TRBJ1-1	TGTGCCAGTAGGGGTTCGGCGGAGAGGAACACTGAAGCTTTCTTT	CASRGSAERNTEAFF
.	TRBV20-1	many	TRBJ2-7	TGCAGTGCTAGGTCAGATCTCACCTACGAGCAGTACTTC	CSARSDLTYEQYF
TRBD2	TRBV6-1	many	TRBJ2-5	TGTGCCAGCAGTGAGGGGGGGAAGGGGGAGACCCAGTACTTC	CASSEGGKGETQYF
.	TRBV12-3/TRBV12-4	many	TRBJ1-1	TGTGCCAGCAGTTTGGGGCAGGGGAACACTGAAGCCTTCTTT	CASSLGQGNTEAFF
.	TRBV5-5	many	TRBJ2-1	TGTGCCAGCAGCTTTGGACTACTCTACAATGAGCAGTTCTTC	CASSFGLLYNEQFF
.	TRBV29-1	.	TRBJ2-2	TGCAGCGTTGCTGGGGGAGGCAACACCGGGGAGCTGTCTTTT	CSVAGGGNTGELSF
.	TRBV5-6	many	TRBJ2-2	TGTGCCAGCAGCGGAGACTTATACGCGAACACCGGGGAGCTGTTTTTT	CASSGDLYANTGELFF
.	TRBV20-1	many	TRBJ1-5	TGCAGTGTACCGGGGGGGAGTCAGCCCCAGCATTTT	CSVPGGSQPQHF
.	TRBV7-3	few	TRBJ1-6	TGTGCCAGCAGCTCGGGTCTCGATGGGTCACCCCTCCACTTT	CASSSGLDGSPLHF
TRBD1	TRBV10-3	many	TRBJ1-2	TGTGCCGCCCAGGGGGACAGCTATGGCTACACCTTC	CAAQGDSYGYTF
.	TRBV7-9	few	TRBJ2-7	TGTGCCAGCAGTGAGTGGGCAACACGAGAGGAGCAGTACTTC	CASSEWATREEQYF
.	TRBV5-1	many	TRBJ2-2	TGCGCCAGCAGCTTGGGGACAGTCGCGAACACCGGGGAGCTGTTTTTT	CASSLGTVANTGELFF
.	TRBV20-1	many	TRBJ1-5	TGCAGTGCTAGTAGACAAACTAATCAGCCCCAGCATTTT	CSASRQTNQPQHF
TRBD2	TRBV3-1	.	TRBJ2-1	TGTGCCAGCAACACGGGAGGGTACACTGAGCAGTTCTTC	CASNTGGYTEQFF
.	TRBV7-9	many	TRBJ1-6	TGTGCCAGCAGCTACTATCCGGGTTATTCACCCCTCCACTTT	CASSYYPGYSPLHF
TRBD1	TRBV20-1	many	TRBJ1-4	TGCAGCGCTTTAGACAGGGGGTTCGGTGAAAAACTGTTTTTT	CSALDRGFGEKLFF